This paragraph reports one TCR beta chain. Its antigen is unidentified. The ends were cut back, 4 bases at V and 4 bases at J, with 16 bases in the middle. The CDR3 has 16 amino acids. Germline V gene lookup returns CDR1 MDHEN and CDR2 SYDVKM. This entry belongs to a study of PD-1 blockade in classical Hodgkin lymphoma. Study overall: Nivolumab 3 mg/kg was given intravenously every 2 weeks.

Method: immunoSEQ multiplex PCR; TCRdb's copy keeps in-frame clones and lacks some. The table lists some 17,000 clones, 82% of them singletons. There was relapse after autologous stem cell transplantation in every patient, and there was variation in brentuximab vedotin exposure. Study-level findings and limits: Baseline TCR diversity was reportedly lower in newly diagnosed patients than healthy donors. Prior therapy or disease activity may underlie the repertoire differences, whose causes remain undefined.

The material sequenced was peripheral blood mononuclear cells (PBMCs), taken before the second cycle of nivolumab. The receptor was derived from a human donor with classical Hodgkin lymphoma. The chain carries TRBV28 and TRBJ2-2; possibly TRBD1 or TRBD2 for D (6 bases each). DNA of the CDR3: TGTGCCAGCAGTTCGAGGGGGGCATGGGGCACCGGGGAGCTGTTTTTT. Translation gives CASSSRGAWGTGELFF.